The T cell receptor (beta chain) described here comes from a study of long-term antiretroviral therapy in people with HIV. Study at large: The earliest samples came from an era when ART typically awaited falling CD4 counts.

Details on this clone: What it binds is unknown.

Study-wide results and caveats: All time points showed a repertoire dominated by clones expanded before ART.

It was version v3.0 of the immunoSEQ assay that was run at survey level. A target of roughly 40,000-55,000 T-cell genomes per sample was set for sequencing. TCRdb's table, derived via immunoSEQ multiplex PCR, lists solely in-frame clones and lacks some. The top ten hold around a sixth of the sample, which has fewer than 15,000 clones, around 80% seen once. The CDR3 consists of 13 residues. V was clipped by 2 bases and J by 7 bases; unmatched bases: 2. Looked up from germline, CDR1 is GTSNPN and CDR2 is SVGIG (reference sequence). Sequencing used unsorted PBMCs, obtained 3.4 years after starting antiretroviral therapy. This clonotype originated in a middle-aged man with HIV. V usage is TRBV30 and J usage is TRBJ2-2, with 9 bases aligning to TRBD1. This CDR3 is CAWSLTGGGELFF. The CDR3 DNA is TGTGCCTGGAGTCTGACAGGGGGCGGGGAGCTGTTTTTT.